The 24 T cell receptor beta chains presented below share a single source sample, sequenced in a study of blood T cell repertoires in COVID-19. Produced via immunoSEQ multiplex PCR; TCRdb's table is partial and in-frame only. The table lists some 170,000 clones, about four fifths of them singletons. Sequences were obtained from peripheral blood. All receptors derive from a woman aged 70-85 years with acute or convalescent COVID-19.

The CDR3 region has the DNA TGTGCCAGCAGCTTCCCGGGAGTAGGCTCACCCCTCCACTTT. It encodes CASSFPGVGSPLHF. V gene TRBV5-5 combines with J gene TRBJ1-6, with D hard to call. V was shortened by 2 bases and J by 10 bases, with 13 bases between the two germline ends. The germline CDR1 and CDR2 sequences are SGHKS and YYEKEE (reference sequence). There are 14 residues in the CDR3. Combining the CDR3 with reference TRBV5-5 and TRBJ1-6 gives the whole variable domain DAGVTQSPTHLIKTRGQQVTLRCSPISGHKSVSWYQQVLGQGPQFIFQYYEKEERGRGNFPDRFSARQFPNYSSELNVNALLLGDSALYLCASSFPGVGSPLHFGNGTRLTVT.

V is TRBV30 and J is TRBJ1-2; D possibly corresponds to TRBD1 (5 bases). V lost 8 bases, J lost 4 bases, and 14 bases lay in between. The germline V gene encodes CDR1 GTSNPN and CDR2 SVGIG (reference sequence). This CDR3 has 12 amino acids. CDR3 nucleotide sequence: TGTGCCGGGGAACAGGCCAGCTATGGCTACACCTTC. This gives the protein CAGEQASYGYTF.

DNA of the CDR3: TGTGCCAGCAGCTTAGCGCTACAGAGCTCCTACGAGCAGTACTTC. Protein product: CASSLALQSSYEQYF. The chain is built from TRBV7-2 and TRBJ2-7, with D hard to call. Germline CDR1 SGHTA, CDR2 FQGNSA. The CDR3 loop spans 15 amino acids. Trimming removed 0 bases from V and 0 bases from J, with 9 bases in between.

The chain has TRBV11-2 and TRBJ2-5; 8 nucleotides align to TRBD1. CDR3 length: 15 residues. CDR1 and CDR2 from the germline V gene are SGHAT and FQNNGV. V gave up 3 bases and J gave up 2 bases; unmatched junction bases: 5. The CDR3 spells CASSLGTGGQETQYF. In DNA form, the CDR3 reads TGTGCCAGCAGCTTGGGGACAGGTGGGCAAGAGACCCAGTACTTC.

The chain employs TRBV19 and TRBJ2-7, with 10 positions matching TRBD1. The J segment lost 2 bases and the V segment lost 5 bases, leaving 3 bases of the junction unmatched. The CDR3 has 14 residues. The V gene's germline CDR1 is LNHDA and CDR2 SQIVND (reference sequence). DNA of the CDR3: TGTGCCAGTAGTTTGGGACAGGGGCCCTACGAGCAGTACTTC. Translation: CASSLGQGPYEQYF.

V and J are TRBV27 and TRBJ1-2, with TRBD1 identical over 7 bases. J was trimmed by 3 bases and V by 2 bases; bases with no gene match: 3. Germline CDR1 is MNHEY and CDR2 is SMNVEV (reference sequence). This CDR3 has 14 residues. The CDR3 DNA reads TGTGCCAGCAGTTTACGGGGACAGCACTATGGCTACACCTTC. The encoded protein is CASSLRGQHYGYTF.

The chain couples TRBV5-8 to TRBJ2-1, with 8 positions matching TRBD2. The CDR3 sequence is 18 residues long. Germline-derived CDR1 and CDR2 are SGHTS and YDEGEE. V shed 4 bases, J shed 1 base, and the junction held 13 bases outside the gene matches. The CDR3 reads CASSQIGTRPFSYNEQFF. The CDR3, as DNA: TGTGCCAGCAGCCAAATAGGGACTAGGCCGTTTTCCTACAATGAGCAGTTCTTC.

V is TRBV9 and J is TRBJ1-3; 8 bases map to TRBD1. The CDR3 contains 17 residues. With V trimmed by 2 bases and J by 0 bases, 7 bases remained unmatched. Per the germline V gene, CDR1 is SGDLS and CDR2 is YYNGEE. CDR3 DNA: TGTGCCAGCAGCGTCGGGACAGGTGGGAACTCTGGAAACACCATATATTTT. Translating gives CASSVGTGGNSGNTIYF.

This chain links TRBV6-5 with TRBJ2-2; D perhaps matches TRBD1 (6 bases). In germline, CDR1 is MNHEY, CDR2 SVGAGI. The CDR3 runs to 13 residues. V lost 6 bases and J 5 bases, leaving 10 bases between the germline ends. The CDR3 region is CASRGTTTGELFF. CDR3 nucleotides: TGTGCCAGCAGGGGGACAACGACCGGGGAGCTGTTTTTT.

The chain is built from TRBV7-2 and TRBJ1-6; D call uncertain. Germline V CDR1 and CDR2: SGHTA, FQGNSA. The CDR3 is made up of 12 amino acids. Trimming pared 5 bases from V and 7 bases from J, leaving 6 bases between. In DNA, the CDR3 is TGTGCCAGCAGCCAACAAAATTCACCCCTCCACTTT. Encoded protein: CASSQQNSPLHF.

The chain joins TRBV7-8 to TRBJ1-2; possibly TRBD1 for D (6 bases). CDR3 length: 18 residues. Germline values: CDR1 SGHVS, CDR2 FQNEAQ. Trimming cost V 5 bases and J 5 bases, with 27 bases left between them. The CDR3 bases are TGTGCCAGCAGCCCCCGGACGGACAGCCGGTCCGCTGGATATGGCTACACCTTC. Encoded protein: CASSPRTDSRSAGYGYTF.

This sequence joins TRBV24-1 and TRBJ2-5, with D perhaps TRBD1 (6 bases). Germline values: CDR1 KGHDR, CDR2 SFDVKD. CDR3 length: 17 amino acids. V was trimmed by 1 base and J by 4 bases, leaving 18 bases between them. CDR3 amino acids: CATSDFRGRGSGETQYF. CDR3 DNA sequence: TGTGCCACCAGTGATTTTAGGGGCAGGGGATCCGGAGAGACCCAGTACTTC.

The chain recombines TRBV5-6 with TRBJ2-7; 11 nucleotides agree with TRBD2. The ends lost 2 bases at V and 0 bases at J; junction bases unmatched: 4. This CDR3 has 16 residues. Germline CDR1 and CDR2: SGHDT and YYEEEE. CDR3 amino acids: CASSFGTSGASYEQYF. The CDR3 bases are TGTGCCAGCAGCTTTGGGACTAGCGGAGCCTCCTACGAGCAGTACTTC.

This chain joins TRBV6-5 and TRBJ1-6; the D gene is possibly TRBD1 (5 bases). V lost 6 bases and J 5 bases, leaving 14 bases between the germline ends. CDR3 length: 15 amino acids. From germline, CDR1 is MNHEY and CDR2 SVGAGI. This CDR3 reads CASRPGFSDNSPLHF. CDR3 nucleotides: TGTGCCAGCAGACCAGGGTTCTCGGATAATTCACCCCTCCACTTT.

This sequence joins TRBV7-8 and TRBJ1-4; D might be TRBD1 (6 bases). V lost 5 bases and J 7 bases, leaving 17 bases between the germline ends. Germline assignment: CDR1 SGHVS and CDR2 FQNEAQ. This CDR3 spans 15 amino acids. DNA of the CDR3: TGTGCCAGCAGCCTGGGGGGGGGCGTAGGTGAAAAACTGTTTTTT. This translates into CASSLGGGVGEKLFF.

The rearrangement uses TRBV3-1 (or the pseudogene TRBV3-2) and TRBJ2-1, with 9 bases that match TRBD1. J gave up 2 bases and V 3 bases, and 5 bases lay outside the gene matches. The CDR3 has 16 residues. From germline, CDR1 is LGHDT and CDR2 YNNKEL (reference sequence). The CDR3 here is CASSHTGQGTYNEQFF. The CDR3 bases are TGTGCCAGCAGCCATACGGGACAGGGCACCTACAATGAGCAGTTCTTC.

This rearrangement joins TRBV6-2 or TRBV6-3 to TRBJ1-2; the D gene is possibly TRBD1 (6 bases). Looked up from germline, CDR1 is MNHEY and CDR2 is SVGEGT. The ends were cut back, 2 bases at V and 8 bases at J, with 21 bases in the middle. This CDR3 has 16 residues. The CDR3 is CASSYPTRGKLPGYTF. DNA for the CDR3: TGTGCCAGCAGTTACCCCACCAGGGGAAAACTTCCGGGCTACACCTTC.

The V call is TRBV28, the J call TRBJ2-7; 7 bases fit TRBD1. The J segment lost 3 bases and the V segment lost 6 bases, leaving 11 bases of the junction unmatched. Germline-derived CDR1 and CDR2 are MDHEN and SYDVKM. CDR3 length: 15 residues. CDR3 sequence reads: CASSPQGRGSYEQYF. As DNA, the CDR3 is TGTGCCAGCAGCCCACAGGGGCGAGGGAGCTACGAGCAGTACTTC.

Notes on this clone: Other DNA sequences from this sample encode an identical CDR3 as well. The rearrangement joins TRBV3-1 (or the pseudogene TRBV3-2) to TRBJ2-7, with D perhaps TRBD1 (5 bases). The germline CDR1 and CDR2 sequences are LGHDT and YNNKEL (reference sequence). This CDR3 contains 13 residues. Trimming took off 1 base at V and 4 bases at J, with 8 bases between the two ends. The CDR3, as DNA: TGTGCCAGCAGCCAAGTTAGGGGATACGAGCAGTACTTC. Protein: CASSQVRGYEQYF.

V usage is TRBV2 and J usage is TRBJ2-7; TRBD2 agrees at 10 bases. With V trimmed by 10 bases and J by 7 bases, 10 bases remained unmatched. From germline, CDR1 is SNHLY and CDR2 FYNNEI. This CDR3 has 13 amino acids. CDR3 amino acids: CATSSGLAREQYF. CDR3 nucleotide sequence: TGTGCCACCTCGTCGGGACTAGCGAGGGAGCAGTACTTC.

This chain connects TRBV7-2 to TRBJ2-2; 8 bases are a match to TRBD2. Germline CDR1 and CDR2: SGHTA and FQGNSA. The CDR3 totals 15 residues. The J segment lost 7 bases and the V segment lost 5 bases, leaving 9 bases of the junction unmatched. The CDR3 nucleotides read TGTGCCAGCAGCCTAATGGCAGCGGGAGTCGGGGAGCTGTTTTTT. Protein product: CASSLMAAGVGELFF.

The chain carries TRBV19 and TRBJ2-5, with D maybe TRBD1 (5 bases). With 4 bases removed from V and 2 bases from J, the gap between germline ends came to 11 bases. The CDR3 is made up of 14 amino acids. The germline gives CDR1 LNHDA, CDR2 SQIVND (reference sequence). The CDR3 sequence: CASSNNRLQETQYF. The CDR3 bases are TGTGCCAGTAGTAATAACAGGCTACAAGAGACCCAGTACTTC. Variable domain in full (rest from reference TRBV19 and TRBJ2-5): DGGITQSPKYLFRKEGQNVTLSCEQNLNHDAMYWYRQDPGQGLRLIYYSQIVNDFQKGDIAEGYSVSREKKESFPLTVTSAQKNPTAFYLCASSNNRLQETQYFGPGTRLLVL.

J is TRBJ1-1 and V is TRBV27, with 9 bases lining up with TRBD1. Germline V CDR1 and CDR2: MNHEY, SMNVEV (reference sequence). Trimming at V came to 6 bases and at J to 3 bases, leaving 5 bases not matched to a gene. There are 14 residues in the CDR3. The CDR3, as DNA: TGTGCCAGCAGGTTACAGGGGGCGTACACTGAAGCTTTCTTT. Its protein is CASRLQGAYTEAFF.

The gene calls are TRBV11-2 and TRBJ1-2; weak D call: TRBD1 (5 bases). Trimming took 6 bases from V and 4 from J, leaving 12 bases between them. CDR3 length equals 13 residues. Germline CDR1 and CDR2: SGHAT and FQNNGV. CDR3 bases: TGTGCCAGCAGTGTACAGGTGCTCTATGGCTACACCTTC. Translation gives CASSVQVLYGYTF.